A selection of T cell receptor beta chains follows, all from one sample in a study of cytomegalovirus exposure and HLA in healthy donors. Libraries were prepared by immunoSEQ multiplex PCR; TCRdb keeps only in-frame clonotypes and omits some of them. This table holds nearly 200,000 clones, roughly 81% found once. Input material: PBMCs. These receptors were collected from a woman in her 30s in good health and CMV-seropositive. The CDR3 runs from the conserved cysteine through the conserved F or W. The D gene is left open where the match is weak. Where a row states a size, it is once, few, many or the class of an expanded clone; other rows omit it.

d_call,clone_size,v_call,j_call,cdr3_nt,cdr3_aa
NA,NA,TRBV7-2,TRBJ2-6,TGTGCCAGCGGGGGGGCTAGCTCTGGGGCCAACGTCCTGACTTTC,CASGGASSGANVLTF
TRBD2,NA,TRBV30,TRBJ2-3,TGTGCCTGGAGTTCGAACAGCGGGGGGGCCCTTACGCAGTATTTT,CAWSSNSGGALTQYF
TRBD2,NA,TRBV18,TRBJ2-7,TGTGCCAGCTCACCGGGACTAGCTACCTACGAGCAGTACTTC,CASSPGLATYEQYF
TRBD1,NA,TRBV19,TRBJ1-5,TGTGCCAGTAGTATGGACAGGGGGCTGAAGCAGCCCCAGCATTTT,CASSMDRGLKQPQHF
TRBD2,few,TRBV7-2,TRBJ2-5,TGTGCCAGCCGGGGACTATCCCAAGAGACCCAGTACTTC,CASRGLSQETQYF
TRBD1,NA,TRBV7-8,TRBJ2-7,TGTGCCAGCAGGCCTCCGGGACAGGGACCCTACGAGCAGTACTTC,CASRPPGQGPYEQYF
NA,NA,TRBV7-2,TRBJ1-1,TGTGCCAGCAGCTTAGAACCCGGGTACACTGAAGCTTTCTTT,CASSLEPGYTEAFF
NA,NA,TRBV25-1,TRBJ2-3,TGTGCCAGCAGTGAAAACCGGCAGGGCCGCACAGATACGCAGTATTTT,CASSENRQGRTDTQYF
NA,NA,TRBV6-5,TRBJ2-6,TGTGCCAGCAGCAACTCGTGGGGGCTCAACGTCCTGACTTTC,CASSNSWGLNVLTF
TRBD1,NA,TRBV5-6,TRBJ1-5,TGTGCCAGCAGCTTGAAGTGGACAGGGGGACAGCCCCAGCATTTT,CASSLKWTGGQPQHF
NA,NA,TRBV19,TRBJ2-5,TGTGCCAGTAGTATAGAAGCGGGCCCGGGGGAGACCCAGTACTTC,CASSIEAGPGETQYF
NA,NA,TRBV7-9,TRBJ1-5,TGTGCCAGCAGCCAGGACACCGTAAGCCAGCCCCAGCATTTT,CASSQDTVSQPQHF
NA,NA,TRBV28,TRBJ1-4,TGTGCCAGCAGTTTAGTAGGCGCGGCAACTAATGAAAAACTGTTTTTT,CASSLVGAATNEKLFF
NA,NA,TRBV11-2,TRBJ2-5,TGTGCCAGCAGCTTAGATGCAGGGCCCCAAGAGACCCAGTACTTC,CASSLDAGPQETQYF
TRBD2,NA,TRBV7-2,TRBJ2-3,TGTGCCAGCAGCATGAAAAGCGGGAGCGGGACAGATACGCAGTATTTT,CASSMKSGSGTDTQYF
TRBD1,NA,TRBV28,TRBJ2-7,TGTGCCAGCAGCCTAAGAGGGGGCGGCCTCCACGAGCAGTACTTC,CASSLRGGGLHEQYF
NA,NA,TRBV5-5,TRBJ1-5,TGTGCCAGCAGCCGTGGTGGAGGTGGGGAATATAGCAATCAGCCCCAGCATTTT,CASSRGGGGEYSNQPQHF
NA,NA,TRBV20-1,TRBJ2-1,TGCAGTGCTCGACTAGACCGGCAGTTCTTC,CSARLDRQFF
TRBD2,NA,TRBV5-1,TRBJ2-5,TGCGCCAGCAGCTTGGGGCGGGGGGTCTCGATAAGCCAAGAGACCCAGTACTTC,CASSLGRGVSISQETQYF
TRBD1,NA,TRBV2,TRBJ1-4,TGTGCCAGCAGGGACAGGGTAGGAAAACTGTTTTTT,CASRDRVGKLFF
NA,NA,TRBV30,TRBJ2-5,TGTGCCTGGAGTGTAATGACTGCGGAGACCCAGTACTTC,CAWSVMTAETQYF
NA,many,TRBV7-9,TRBJ2-7,TGTGCCAGCAGCCCCCGGGACACCCCCTACGAGCAGTACTTC,CASSPRDTPYEQYF
NA,once,TRBV7-9,TRBJ2-5,TGTGCCAGCAGCTTAGTAGGAGGGGGGGCCCTTGAGACCCAGTACTTC,CASSLVGGGALETQYF
TRBD1,NA,TRBV7-9,TRBJ1-4,TGTGCCAGCAGCTTCGGGACAGTCGAAAAACTGTTTTTT,CASSFGTVEKLFF
TRBD1,few,TRBV29-1,TRBJ1-1,TGCAGCGTCAGACAGGGGAGCACTGAAGCTTTCTTT,CSVRQGSTEAFF
TRBD1,NA,TRBV5-1,TRBJ2-5,TGCGCCAGCAGCTCCACCCCCAGGGGGCAAGAGACCCAGTACTTC,CASSSTPRGQETQYF
NA,few,TRBV28,TRBJ1-1,TGTGCCAGCAGGTTCTCACGGGAGAACACTGAAGCTTTCTTT,CASRFSRENTEAFF
TRBD2,NA,TRBV6-5,TRBJ2-7,TGTGCCAGCAGTTACTCAGCTAGCGGGATGGTCCAGCAGTACTTC,CASSYSASGMVQQYF
TRBD1,NA,TRBV11-3,TRBJ2-2,TGTGCCAGCAGCTCGAGACAGGGGCCGAACACCGGGGAGCTGTTTTTT,CASSSRQGPNTGELFF
TRBD2,once,TRBV7-2,TRBJ2-7,TGTGCCAGCAGCTTAGTAGCTAGCGGGAGGAGCTCCTACGAGCAGTACTTC,CASSLVASGRSSYEQYF
NA,NA,TRBV5-5,TRBJ1-1,TGTGCCAGCAGCACACGGGAGAGCGCTGAAGCTTTCTTT,CASSTRESAEAFF
TRBD2,NA,TRBV7-9,TRBJ2-3,TGTGCCAGCAGCTTCCGGAGACTAGCGGGGGTCCGAGATACGCAGTATTTT,CASSFRRLAGVRDTQYF
NA,NA,TRBV30,TRBJ1-1,TGTGCCTGGGAGGTGGGTCCGCTGAACACTGAAGCTTTCTTT,CAWEVGPLNTEAFF
TRBD1,few,TRBV4-3,TRBJ2-2,TGCGCCAGCAGCCAAGAACGGCAGGGGGCAATCGCCGGGGAGCTGTTTTTT,CASSQERQGAIAGELFF
NA,NA,TRBV5-1,TRBJ1-5,TGCGCCAGCAGCTTGGAGAGCGGGAGCAATCAGCCCCAGCATTTT,CASSLESGSNQPQHF
TRBD2,NA,TRBV5-1,TRBJ2-3,TGCGCCAGCAGCTTGGCCAGCGGGGGGGCCACAGATACGCAGTATTTT,CASSLASGGATDTQYF
NA,once,TRBV30,TRBJ2-5,TGTGCCTGGCAACTCCAAGAGACCCAGTACTTC,CAWQLQETQYF
NA,NA,TRBV27,TRBJ2-1,TGTGCCAGCAGTTTATCGCTAGCGAACAATGAGCAGTTCTTC,CASSLSLANNEQFF
NA,once,TRBV5-1,TRBJ1-4,TGCGCCAGCAGCCCGGAGGGGGGGACGAGTGAAAAACTGTTTTTT,CASSPEGGTSEKLFF
NA,NA,TRBV15,TRBJ2-5,TGTGCCACCAGCAGTCCTAGGTCGCTCCAAGAGACCCAGTACTTC,CATSSPRSLQETQYF
NA,NA,TRBV6-6,TRBJ2-3,TGTGCCAGCAGTTACGGCGGCCGTCACACAGATACGCAGTATTTT,CASSYGGRHTDTQYF
TRBD1,NA,TRBV30,TRBJ1-1,TGTGCCTGGAGTCGGACAGGGGTCACTGAAGCTTTCTTT,CAWSRTGVTEAFF
TRBD1,NA,TRBV30,TRBJ1-1,TGTGCCTGGAGTCGGGACCGACCAGGGGGCAACACTGAAGCTTTCTTT,CAWSRDRPGGNTEAFF
NA,NA,TRBV4-2,TRBJ2-4,TGTGCCAGCAGCCAAGATATCGGGGTGGCCAAAAACATTCAGTACTTC,CASSQDIGVAKNIQYF
NA,NA,TRBV5-6,TRBJ2-1,TGTGCCAGCAGCGCAATGGGGACTCTCTACAATGAGCAGTTCTTC,CASSAMGTLYNEQFF
TRBD1,NA,TRBV14,TRBJ2-3,TGTGCCAGCAGCCAAAGTCCCGGGACAGGGACCACAGATACGCAGTATTTT,CASSQSPGTGTTDTQYF
NA,NA,TRBV5-4,TRBJ2-3,TGTGCCAGCAGCTTGGTCCCTACGGGGGGCACAGATACGCAGTATTTT,CASSLVPTGGTDTQYF
TRBD2,NA,TRBV19,TRBJ2-7,TGTGCCAGTAGTACTAAAGCGGGATTGGGATCCTACGAGCAGTACTTC,CASSTKAGLGSYEQYF
TRBD1,NA,TRBV27,TRBJ1-2,TGTGCCAGCAGTTCGGGACAGGGGTATTACTATGGCTACACCTTC,CASSSGQGYYYGYTF
NA,NA,TRBV6-5,TRBJ1-2,TGTGCCAGCAGGGTCGGGGGAGGGGACCCCTATGGCTACACCTTC,CASRVGGGDPYGYTF
TRBD2,NA,TRBV5-1,TRBJ2-1,TGCGCCAGCAGCAGTGCTAGCGGGAGGGATGGTGAGCAGTTCTTC,CASSSASGRDGEQFF